The clone carrying this T cell receptor beta chain was observed many times. Its antigen is still unknown. The data belong to a study of spatial heterogeneity in lung cancer. Turning to the study itself: Among detected sequences, beta-chain ones consistently exceeded alpha-chain ones in number. Counts of TCR transcripts in tumor regions correlated strongly with a matched bulk RNA-seq T cell module score. Findings of the study overall: Counts of expanded intratumoral alpha and beta TCRs tracked tumor mutation counts.

The CDR3 is made up of 11 amino acids. The V end lost 12 bases, the J end lost 7 bases, and 11 bases lay between the germline ends. Looked up from germline, CDR1 is KGHDR and CDR2 is SFDVKD. Described time point: sample taken at primary tumor resection. Frozen PBMC, nontumor lung or tumor provided whole RNA, which was sequenced unsorted. A unique molecular identifier was carried by every single TCR cDNA molecule. TCRdb called the 5' RACE reads again in MiXCR, with one record for every CDR3 protein. The sample consists of about 12,000 distinct CDR3 sequences, approximately 5% of them appearing once. The source is a male donor with early-stage non-small cell lung cancer. The chain combines TRBV24-1 with TRBJ2-2; the D gene could be TRBD1 or TRBD2 (5 bases each). The sample in question was lung tumor tissue, obtained at surgery. CDR3 DNA sequence: TGTGCCGCCGGGACCTACGGGGAGCTGTTTTTT. Encoded protein: CAAGTYGELFF.